Each of the 20 T cell receptor beta chains below was sequenced from the same sample in a study of cytomegalovirus exposure and HLA in healthy donors. PCR amplification relied on 60 Vbeta primers (plus 13 Jbeta primers). The repertoire was sequenced with immunoSEQ multiplex PCR; TCRdb's copy has only in-frame clones and lacks some. The sample consists of some 130,000 clones, 75% to 85% of them appearing once. The sequencing sample was made of PBMCs. The receptor source for this set is a girl aged 2 to 9 in good health and CMV-seronegative.

The CDR3 here is CASSDTGLEAFF. In nucleotides, the CDR3 is TGCGCCAGCAGTGACACAGGCCTTGAAGCTTTCTTT. The chain has TRBV10-2 and TRBJ1-1; possibly TRBD1 for D (5 bases). V lost 3 bases and J 7 bases, leaving 9 bases between the germline ends. CDR1 is WSHSY and CDR2 is SAAADI in the germline V gene. The length of the CDR3 is 12 residues.

This clone was detected only once. This chain uses TRBV4-1 with TRBJ2-2; D is perhaps TRBD1 (8 bases). With 1 base removed from V and 3 bases from J, the gap between germline ends came to 12 bases. Germline V gene data show CDR1 as MGHRA and CDR2 as YSYEKL. The CDR3 runs 16 residues. The CDR3 sequence is CASSQAQGGDTGELFF. The CDR3, as DNA: TGCGCCAGCAGCCAAGCACAGGGGGGGGACACCGGGGAGCTGTTTTTT.

This chain connects TRBV30 to TRBJ1-1, with D tentatively TRBD1 (5 bases). This CDR3 comprises 12 residues. Germline V lookup: CDR1 GTSNPN, CDR2 SVGIG (reference sequence). Trimming shortened V by 3 bases and J by 8 bases, and 13 bases separated the two germline ends. The CDR3 sequence: CAWRGWGREAFF. As DNA, the CDR3 is TGTGCCTGGAGGGGTTGGGGCAGGGAAGCTTTCTTT.

This rearrangement joins TRBV7-2 to TRBJ2-7; unclear D gene. The germline V gene has CDR1 SGHTA and CDR2 FQGNSA. The CDR3 has 15 amino acids. Trimming removed 1 base at V and 0 bases at J, with 10 bases between. The chain's CDR3 is CASSLEAGSSYEQYF. As DNA, the CDR3 is TGTGCCAGCAGCTTAGAGGCAGGTAGCTCCTACGAGCAGTACTTC. Full variable domain (missing parts from reference TRBV7-2 and TRBJ2-7): GAGVSQSPSNKVTEKGKDVELRCDPISGHTALYWYRQSLGQGLEFLIYFQGNSAPDKSGLPSDRFSAERTGGSVSTLTIQRTQQEDSAVYLCASSLEAGSSYEQYFGPGTRLTVT.

This chain uses TRBV19 with TRBJ1-5; D gene unclear. Trimming pared 7 bases from V and 5 bases from J, leaving 12 bases between. The CDR3 spans 13 residues. Germline V gene data show CDR1 as LNHDA and CDR2 as SQIVND (reference sequence). The CDR3 is CASNVEGDQPQHF. CDR3 sequence (DNA): TGTGCCAGTAACGTGGAGGGAGATCAGCCCCAGCATTTT.

The rearrangement links TRBV4-3 to TRBJ2-7, with TRBD1 identical over 10 bases. The CDR3 runs 14 residues. J gave up 3 bases and V 1 base, and 0 bases lay outside the gene matches. Per the germline V gene, CDR1 is LGHNA and CDR2 is YSLEER. The DNA of the CDR3 is TGCGCCAGCAGCCAAGGGGACAGGGGCTACGAGCAGTACTTC. Translated: CASSQGDRGYEQYF.

V gene TRBV11-2 combines with J gene TRBJ2-7; D possibly corresponds to TRBD1 (6 bases). The V gene lost 7 bases and the J gene lost 2 bases, with 15 bases spanning the gap. Germline-derived CDR1 and CDR2 are SGHAT and FQNNGV. The CDR3 length is 14 residues. This chain's CDR3 is CASTGTAGAYEQYF. CDR3 in DNA: TGTGCCAGCACAGGGACCGCAGGGGCCTACGAGCAGTACTTC.

This clone was found once. The chain carries TRBV7-2 and TRBJ1-2; 7 bases are shared with TRBD1. Germline values: CDR1 SGHTA, CDR2 FQGNSA. The CDR3 runs 13 residues. J lost 2 bases, V lost 8 bases, and 5 bases had no gene match. The CDR3 here is CASGPQGNYGYTF. DNA for the CDR3: TGTGCCAGCGGTCCACAGGGGAACTATGGCTACACCTTC. Using reference TRBV7-2 and TRBJ1-2 for the parts outside the CDR3, the full variable domain is GAGVSQSPSNKVTEKGKDVELRCDPISGHTALYWYRQSLGQGLEFLIYFQGNSAPDKSGLPSDRFSAERTGGSVSTLTIQRTQQEDSAVYLCASGPQGNYGYTFGSGTRLTVV.

The V gene is TRBV4-2, the J gene TRBJ2-5, with a possible D match to TRBD1 (6 bases). The length of the CDR3 is 15 residues. CDR1 is LGHNA and CDR2 is YNFKEQ in the germline V gene. Trimming cost V 3 bases and J 5 bases, with 16 bases left between them. CDR3 coding DNA: TGTGCCAGCAGCCAGGCTGGGGGCATAGGGGAGACCCAGTACTTC. Its translation is CASSQAGGIGETQYF.

The V call is TRBV4-1, the J call TRBJ1-4, with D possibly matching TRBD1 (6 bases). The CDR3 has 17 residues. The V end lost 1 base, the J end lost 2 bases, and 14 bases lay between the germline ends. The V gene's germline CDR1 is MGHRA and CDR2 YSYEKL. CDR3 sequence: CASSQGGQGSTNEKLFF. For the CDR3, the DNA is TGCGCCAGCAGCCAAGGTGGGCAGGGGAGTACTAATGAAAAACTGTTTTTT.

This rearrangement joins TRBV2 to TRBJ2-1; 7 nucleotides agree with TRBD1. The length of the CDR3 is 15 residues. V lost 6 bases and J lost 4; bases outside the gene matches: 9. Germline CDR1 SNHLY, CDR2 FYNNEI. The CDR3 is CASSLDRVAYNEQFF. The CDR3 bases are TGTGCCAGCAGCCTTGACAGGGTAGCATACAATGAGCAGTTCTTC. Full variable domain (remainder filled in from reference TRBV2 and TRBJ2-1): EPEVTQTPSHQVTQMGQEVILRCVPISNHLYFYWYRQILGQKVEFLVSFYNNEISEKSEIFDDQFSVERPDGSNFTLKIRSTKLEDSAMYFCASSLDRVAYNEQFFGPGTRLTVL.

The V and J genes are TRBV7-9 and TRBJ1-2; D is uncertain. The CDR3 totals 13 residues. Germline V gives CDR1 SEHNR, CDR2 FQNEAQ (reference sequence). V lost 0 bases and J 5 bases, leaving 7 bases between the germline ends. The CDR3 region is CASSLAGGYGYTF. DNA for the CDR3: TGTGCCAGCAGCTTAGCAGGCGGGTATGGCTACACCTTC.

The CDR3 loop is CASGLVLAGGPDTQYF. The CDR3 DNA reads TGTGCTAGTGGTTTGGTACTGGCGGGAGGGCCGGATACGCAGTATTTT. The chain couples TRBV12-5 to TRBJ2-3; 9 bases line up with TRBD2. Germline assignment: CDR1 LGHNT and CDR2 FRNRAP. V lost 0 bases to trimming and J lost 6 bases; unmatched junction nucleotides: 7. The CDR3 is 16 residues long.

The chain has TRBV9 and TRBJ2-7; 10 nucleotides line up with TRBD1. The CDR3 is 14 amino acids. CDR1 SGDLS and CDR2 YYNGEE come from the germline V gene. The trim removed 1 base at V and 6 bases at J, leaving 4 bases unmatched. DNA for the CDR3: TGTGCCAGCAGCGTAACGACAGGGGGCGGCGAGCAGTACTTC. Its translation is CASSVTTGGGEQYF.

This clone has a handful of counts. The rearrangement links TRBV5-4 to TRBJ1-5; TRBD1 matches 7 bases. The CDR3 is 13 residues long. CDR1 SGHNT and CDR2 YYREEE come from the germline V gene (reference sequence). V lost 0 bases, J lost 6 bases, and 0 bases stayed unmatched. The CDR3 is CASSLDRGQPQHF. CDR3 DNA sequence: TGTGCCAGCAGCTTGGACAGGGGTCAGCCCCAGCATTTT.

The chain joins TRBV25-1 to TRBJ2-5; TRBD1 might be the D (5 bases). CDR1 is MGHDK, CDR2 SYGVNS, per germline. V lost 3 bases, J lost 4 bases, and 21 bases lay in between. The CDR3 has 17 amino acids. CDR3 protein: CASSDSISLQGAETQYF. CDR3 DNA: TGTGCCAGCAGTGATTCAATCAGTTTGCAAGGGGCAGAGACCCAGTACTTC.

On this clone: One junction end does not reproduce the germline sequence, and a read error may be involved. The V call is TRBV19, the J call TRBJ2-1; no reliable D call. Germline CDR1 and CDR2: LNHDA and SQIVND (reference sequence). The CDR3 contains 12 residues. DNA of the CDR3: TGTGCCAGTAGTATAGCCTATAATGAGCAGTTCTTC. Its protein product is CASSIAYNEQFF.

This clone came up once. The chain uses TRBV9 and TRBJ1-1; D is uncertain. Germline V gives CDR1 SGDLS, CDR2 YYNGEE. The germline V and J ends were trimmed by 0 bases and 3 bases, with 9 bases remaining between them. The CDR3 is 14 amino acids. In nucleotides, the CDR3 is TGTGCCAGCAGCGTAGGAACGGTAGACACTGAAGCTTTCTTT. Its protein is CASSVGTVDTEAFF.

This chain joins TRBV6-5 and TRBJ1-6, with 11 nucleotides matching TRBD1. The J segment lost 10 bases and the V segment lost 2 bases, leaving 7 bases of the junction unmatched. The CDR3 consists of 16 residues. Germline assignment: CDR1 MNHEY and CDR2 SVGAGI. The CDR3 reads CASSYGGTGGLSPLHF. The CDR3 nucleotides are TGTGCCAGCAGTTACGGGGGGACAGGGGGGCTCTCACCCCTCCACTTT.

The genes are TRBV2 and TRBJ2-3; 7 nucleotides line up with TRBD2. The length of the CDR3 is 10 residues. The junction had 1 base not matched to a gene; V was cut back by 8 bases and J by 8 bases. The germline V gene has CDR1 SNHLY and CDR2 FYNNEI. CDR3 residues: CASVAGTQYF. The CDR3, as DNA: TGTGCCAGCGTAGCGGGTACGCAGTATTTT.